This passage covers 16 T cell receptor beta chains from one sample sequenced in a study of CXCR3-negative and CXCR3-positive naive CD8 T cells (dated by TCRdb to between 2019 and 2020). Beyond this particular receptor, the publication reports: TRB CDR3s from CXCR3-positive naive cells showed higher hydrophobicity (lower Kidera factor 4), lower energy, and higher strength and volume indices than CXCR3-negative naive cells.

Reads for this sample came from a NextSeq 550. The Human TCR Profiling Kit (MiLaboratory) was used to prepare UMI-labeled 5' RACE TRB cDNA libraries. Each entry corresponds to one CDR3 protein sequence from reads that TCRdb reprocessed, and DNA is not given. The sample's clone listing holds around 84,000 distinct CDR3 sequences. Under 0.95% of the sample belongs to the ten largest clones. Their specific antigens are unknown. The sequenced sample was naive CXCR3+ CD8+ T cells from blood. According to the study, the label for this sample's cell subset or site signals: CD45RO-CCR7+CD27+CD95- naive CD8+ T cells expressing CXCR3 (TNR3+). All receptors come from a human donor in good health. Some clones in this sample may be carry-over from other donors' samples.

V usage is TRBV4-1 and J usage is TRBJ2-5; the TCRdb D gene call, TRBD1, has no DNA to confirm it. The germline gives CDR1 MGHRA, CDR2 YSYEKL. CDR3 length equals 13 residues. CDR3 residues: CASRPDSQETQYF.

The chain has TRBV7-6 and TRBJ2-1; there is no DNA to check the TCRdb D call of TRBD2. Germline CDR1 is SGHVS and CDR2 is FNYEAQ. This CDR3 has 14 residues. This CDR3 is CASSLSGGGGEQFF.

The chain recombines TRBV7-9 with TRBJ2-4; absent DNA, TCRdb's TRBD2 call cannot be checked. CDR3 length: 19 amino acids. Germline V gene lookup returns CDR1 SEHNR and CDR2 FQNEAQ (reference sequence). The chain's CDR3 is CASSSPVGTSGARGDIQYF.

CDR3 region: CSVVSANPNQPQHF. This chain joins TRBV29-1 and TRBJ1-5. Looked up from germline, CDR1 is SQVTM and CDR2 is ANQGSEA. CDR3 length: 14 amino acids.

The chain is built from TRBV6-2 or TRBV6-3 and TRBJ2-7. Germline values: CDR1 MNHEY, CDR2 SVGEGT. There are 12 residues in the CDR3. CDR3: CASSYRDYEQYF.

This CDR3 is CASSPGTQAPYYGYTF. The V gene is TRBV5-1, the J gene TRBJ1-2; TCRdb's D call, TRBD1, is unchecked because there is no DNA. The CDR3 has 16 amino acids. Germline loops: CDR1 SGHRS, CDR2 YFSETQ.

The chain combines TRBV20-1 with TRBJ2-7; TCRdb's assignment of TRBD2 cannot be checked, as there is no DNA. CDR3 length: 13 amino acids. Germline V gene sequence: CDR1 DFQATT, CDR2 SNEGSKA (reference sequence). The CDR3 reads CSALAGVGYEQYF.

V and J are TRBV7-9 and TRBJ2-7; TCRdb outputs TRBD2, but without DNA this stays unchecked. The CDR3 runs to 14 residues. CDR1 is SEHNR and CDR2 is FQNEAQ in the germline V gene (reference sequence). The chain's CDR3 is CASSSGLERYEQYF.

The chain joins TRBV4-1 to TRBJ2-7; TCRdb's assignment of TRBD2 cannot be checked, as there is no DNA. The CDR3 has 16 residues. Germline CDR1 reads MGHRA; CDR2 reads YSYEKL. The CDR3 region is CASSQDGVAGGYEQYF.

V gene TRBV7-8 combines with J gene TRBJ1-1; TCRdb names TRBD1, which stays unverified in the absence of DNA. This CDR3 comprises 14 residues. Germline loops: CDR1 SGHVS, CDR2 FQNEAQ. This chain's CDR3 is CASSREQGGTEAFF.

The rearrangement joins TRBV28 to TRBJ2-7; absent DNA, TCRdb's TRBD1 call cannot be checked. The CDR3 spans 15 residues. CDR1 MDHEN and CDR2 SYDVKM come from the germline V gene. This CDR3 is CASSQRQTSSYEQYF.

V and J are TRBV14 and TRBJ2-7. The germline CDR1 and CDR2 sequences are SGHDN and FVKESK. The CDR3 has 17 amino acids. Here the CDR3 reads CASSHGPLGWVDGEQYF.

The chain couples TRBV28 to TRBJ2-3. Per the germline V gene, CDR1 is MDHEN and CDR2 is SYDVKM. CDR3 length: 13 amino acids. The CDR3 loop reads CASRYKSTDTQYF.

The gene calls are TRBV27 and TRBJ1-5; TCRdb calls TRBD1, which cannot be checked without DNA. Germline V CDR1 and CDR2: MNHEY, SMNVEV (reference sequence). CDR3 length: 17 residues. The CDR3 spells CASSLDPPGQTALPQHF.

The chain uses TRBV4-1 and TRBJ1-1; the TRBD1 assignment by TCRdb is unverifiable without DNA. The CDR3 spans 13 residues. CDR1 is MGHRA, CDR2 YSYEKL, per germline. The CDR3 loop is CASSPIGGTEAFF.

The chain carries TRBV4-3 and TRBJ2-2. CDR3 length: 13 residues. Per the germline V gene, CDR1 is LGHNA and CDR2 is YSLEER. The CDR3 spells CASSKDLTGELFF.